One and the same sample provided the 18 T cell receptor beta chains below, sequenced in a study of T-cell reconstitution after alpha-beta-depleted transplantation in children. Researchers prepared the TCRbeta library using unique molecular identifiers, the study reports. From the PCR reads, TCRdb called clonotypes with MiXCR, one entry per CDR3 protein. Of more than 75,000 distinct CDR3 sequences in the sample, 20% to 30% are singletons; the top ten hold about a fifth. Sample: PBMCs, taken before TCRalphabeta/CD19-depleted stem cell transplant. The receptors originated from a boy aged 2-15 years with acute lymphoblastic leukemia, due to receive a stem cell transplant.

This clonotype occurred a few times. J is TRBJ2-1 and V is TRBV10-3; 7 nucleotides line up with TRBD2. V lost 4 bases and J lost 10; bases outside the gene matches: 4. The CDR3 is made up of 12 amino acids. Germline-derived CDR1 and CDR2 are ENHRY and SYGVKD. CDR3 residues: CAISGTRAEQFF. The CDR3 nucleotides are TGTGCCATCAGTGGGACTAGGGCCGAGCAGTTCTTC.

The chain combines TRBV7-2 with TRBJ1-3, with no clear D. CDR1 is SGHTA, CDR2 FQGNSA, per germline. The V end was cut by 0 bases, the J end by 1 base, with 10 bases between. CDR3 length: 16 residues. CDR3: CASSLAWVKSGNTIYF. CDR3 in DNA: TGTGCCAGCAGCTTAGCGTGGGTAAAATCTGGAAACACCATATATTTT.

The chain is built from TRBV3-1 and TRBJ2-7; the match to TRBD2 covers 9 bases. The CDR3 contains 16 residues. Trimming removed 4 bases from V and 2 bases from J; junction bases left unmatched: 9. CDR1 is LGHDT and CDR2 is YNNKEL in the germline V gene (reference sequence). As DNA, the CDR3 is TGTGCCAGCAGCCCCTCGACTAGCGGAGGGACCTACGAGCAGTACTTC. Translation gives CASSPSTSGGTYEQYF.

Only a few counts were recorded for this clonotype. J is TRBJ2-5 and V is TRBV7-6; 9 bases fit TRBD2. The J segment lost 2 bases and the V segment lost 1 base, leaving 5 bases of the junction unmatched. This CDR3 has 16 amino acids. CDR1 is SGHVS and CDR2 is FNYEAQ in the germline V gene. The CDR3 nucleotides are TGTGCCAGCAGCTTAGGGACTAGCGTCGGGCAAGAGACCCAGTACTTC. Translating gives CASSLGTSVGQETQYF. The complete variable domain, with remaining parts taken from reference TRBV7-6 and TRBJ2-5, reads GAGVSQSPRYKVTKRGQDVALRCDPISGHVSLYWYRQALGQGPEFLTYFNYEAQQDKSGLPNDRFSAERPEGSISTLTIQRTEQRDSAMYRCASSLGTSVGQETQYFGPGTRLLVL.

This clonotype was observed a handful of times. The chain combines TRBV28 with TRBJ2-2, with 8 bases that match TRBD1. The CDR3 runs to 18 residues. V was pared by 2 bases and J by 7 bases, with 15 bases of the junction left unmatched. Looked up from germline, CDR1 is MDHEN and CDR2 is SYDVKM. The CDR3: CASSLNSLRKQGDGELFF. DNA of the CDR3: TGTGCCAGCAGTTTAAATAGCTTACGTAAACAGGGGGACGGGGAGCTGTTTTTT. Looking up the rest from reference TRBV28 and TRBJ2-2 gives the full variable domain: DVKVTQSSRYLVKRTGEKVFLECVQDMDHENMFWYRQDPGLGLRLIYFSYDVKMKEKGDIPEGYSVSREKKERFSLILESASTNQTSMYLCASSLNSLRKQGDGELFFGEGSRLTVL.

At least ten counts were recorded for this clonotype. The chain couples TRBV7-2 to TRBJ2-7; the D gene is possibly TRBD2 (6 bases). Germline assignment: CDR1 SGHTA and CDR2 FQGNSA. The germline V and J ends were trimmed by 4 bases and 6 bases, with 13 bases remaining between them. CDR3 size: 13 residues. In nucleotides, the CDR3 is TGTGCCAGCAGCTACCAGAACGGGGGCGAGCAGTACTTC. Protein product: CASSYQNGGEQYF. Full variable domain (outside the CDR3, taken from reference TRBV7-2 and TRBJ2-7): GAGVSQSPSNKVTEKGKDVELRCDPISGHTALYWYRQSLGQGLEFLIYFQGNSAPDKSGLPSDRFSAERTGGSVSTLTIQRTQQEDSAVYLCASSYQNGGEQYFGPGTRLTVT.

In its sample, this clonotype was seen a few times. This chain joins TRBV20-1 and TRBJ2-1; D not resolved. V lost 6 bases to trimming and J lost 6 bases, with 18 bases between them. This CDR3 has 14 residues. Germline assignment: CDR1 DFQATT and CDR2 SNEGSKA (reference sequence). The CDR3 nucleotides are TGCAGTGCCCTTGGAGCCGAGATTTCCAATGAGCAGTTCTTC. Translated: CSALGAEISNEQFF.

V usage is TRBV4-3 and J usage is TRBJ2-7; D might be TRBD1 (6 bases). Trimming left V 0 bases short and J 6 bases short, with 15 bases between. In germline, CDR1 is LGHNA, CDR2 YSLEER. This CDR3 contains 15 residues. The DNA for the CDR3 is TGCGCCAGCAGCCAAGATATGGGGGCAGTAAGCGAGCAGTACTTC. Translating gives CASSQDMGAVSEQYF.

This clonotype was seen at least ten times. V usage is TRBV4-1 and J usage is TRBJ2-3; D remains ambiguous. V shed 0 bases and J shed 2 bases, with 15 bases lying between them. CDR1 MGHRA and CDR2 YSYEKL come from the germline V gene. This CDR3 has 17 residues. CDR3 in DNA: TGCGCCAGCAGCCAAGATTGGCCGAGCACCAACACAGATACGCAGTATTTT. It specifies CASSQDWPSTNTDTQYF.

The rearrangement links TRBV20-1 to TRBJ2-7; D is unresolved. The V gene lost 3 bases and the J gene lost 2 bases, with 8 bases spanning the gap. This CDR3 has 12 amino acids. CDR1 is DFQATT and CDR2 is SNEGSKA in the germline V gene (reference sequence). CDR3 sequence reads: CSASGFTYEQYF. CDR3 in DNA: TGCAGTGCTAGCGGTTTTACCTACGAGCAGTACTTC.

This clonotype appeared many times. The chain carries TRBV7-9 and TRBJ2-3; perhaps TRBD2 as D (5 bases). Germline loops: CDR1 SEHNR, CDR2 FQNEAQ (reference sequence). The CDR3 loop spans 15 amino acids. The V end was cut by 2 bases, the J end by 6 bases, with 15 bases between. Here the CDR3 reads CASSLQQVPGDTQYF. The DNA of the CDR3 is TGTGCCAGCAGCTTACAGCAGGTCCCGGGGGATACGCAGTATTTT.

The chain combines TRBV6-1 with TRBJ2-7; D possibly corresponds to TRBD2 (5 bases). The V gene's germline CDR1 is MNHNS and CDR2 SASEGT. The V and J ends lost 6 bases and 1 base respectively, with 19 bases between them. This CDR3 region has 16 residues. The CDR3 sequence: CASRSSRYTRSYEQYF. The CDR3 DNA reads as TGTGCCAGCAGATCGAGCAGGTACACTAGGTCCTACGAGCAGTACTTC.

This rearrangement joins TRBV20-1 to TRBJ1-1, with a weak D call TRBD1 (6 bases). V was cut by 4 bases and J by 0 bases, with 18 bases left in between. Germline assignment: CDR1 DFQATT and CDR2 SNEGSKA (reference sequence). The CDR3 covers 16 residues. The CDR3 DNA reads as TGCAGTGCTACCGACGTTCTACAGGGAATGAACACTGAAGCTTTCTTT. It is translated as CSATDVLQGMNTEAFF.

This clonotype is medium-sized within its sample. V usage is TRBV20-1 and J usage is TRBJ2-3; D call uncertain. This CDR3 comprises 12 residues. V lost 8 bases and J lost 0, with 9 bases in between. Germline-derived CDR1 and CDR2 are DFQATT and SNEGSKA (reference sequence). The CDR3 region is CSSSPSTDTQYF. CDR3 coding DNA: TGCAGTTCCAGCCCTAGCACAGATACGCAGTATTTT.

J is TRBJ2-2 and V is TRBV12-3 or TRBV12-4, with D possibly being TRBD1 or TRBD2 (6 bases each). This CDR3 spans 12 amino acids. The ends were cut back, 6 bases at V and 11 bases at J, with 13 bases in the middle. DNA for the CDR3: TGTGCCAGCAGAAACAGGGCGGGAGAGCTGTTTTTT. This translates into CASRNRAGELFF.

The chain employs TRBV5-1 and TRBJ2-7; D is perhaps TRBD2 (6 bases). The germline V gene has CDR1 SGHRS and CDR2 YFSETQ. V was shortened by 9 bases and J by 2 bases, with 18 bases between the two germline ends. The CDR3 loop spans 14 amino acids. CDR3 sequence reads: CATATGTGTYEQYF. In DNA form, the CDR3 reads TGCGCCACCGCAACCGGGACTGGGACCTACGAGCAGTACTTC.

This clonotype was observed a few times. The rearrangement links TRBV10-2 to TRBJ2-7; perhaps TRBD2 as D (6 bases). In germline, CDR1 is WSHSY, CDR2 SAAADI. This CDR3 is built from 12 residues. V shed 5 bases and J shed 4 bases, with 9 bases lying between them. The CDR3, as DNA: TGCGCCAGCAGTAAGGAGGGATACGAGCAGTACTTC. It encodes CASSKEGYEQYF.

The table lists this clonotype with a few counts. The chain combines TRBV28 with TRBJ2-1, with 12 nucleotides matching TRBD2. The CDR3 totals 16 residues. V lost 5 bases and J lost 9; bases outside the gene matches: 11. Per the germline V gene, CDR1 is MDHEN and CDR2 is SYDVKM. The CDR3 coding sequence is TGTGCCAGCAGTCGAATCCTAGCGGGAGGGCCTTCTGAGCAGTTCTTC. Amino acids: CASSRILAGGPSEQFF.